This T cell receptor beta chain comes out of a study of blood T cell repertoires in COVID-19. Method: immunoSEQ multiplex PCR; TCRdb's copy keeps in-frame clones and lacks some. The table lists over 75,000 clones, approximately 90% of them singletons, with under 2.5% in the top ten. V lost 6 bases, J lost 7 bases, and 10 bases stayed unmatched. This CDR3 comprises 15 residues. Germline assignment: CDR1 MNHEY and CDR2 SVGAGI. This TCR came from a human donor with active COVID-19. The donor label of this sample is uncertain. The gene calls are TRBV6-5 and TRBJ2-1, with 9 bases fitting TRBD1. Input material: peripheral blood. The CDR3 protein is CASSPGQGRTNEQFF. The CDR3, as DNA: TGTGCCAGCAGCCCGGGACAGGGTAGAACGAATGAGCAGTTCTTC.